The rows below give T cell receptor beta chains drawn from one sample of a study of shared clonotypes between healthy human individuals. Some clones are missing from TCRdb's copy, which holds only in-frame ones; the method was immunoSEQ multiplex PCR. The table shows about 1 million clones, with about 74% occurring only once. Specimen: memory CD4+ T cells sorted from blood. The receptors shown here come from a young man in good health. Each CDR3 is given with its conserved first and last residue. Fields, in order: D gene, clone size, J gene, V gene, CDR3 protein, CDR3 DNA. D genes are given only for firm matches. The size field is filled for only some rows; it gives once, few, many or a size class.

>TRBD1|once|TRBJ2-7|TRBV6-6
CASSDTGASSYEQYF
TGTGCCAGCAGTGACACAGGGGCGAGCTCCTACGAGCAGTACTTC
>TRBD1|-|TRBJ2-7|TRBV6-1
CASRGTGLSYEQYF
TGTGCCAGCAGGGGGACAGGGCTCTCCTACGAGCAGTACTTC
>-|-|TRBJ1-6|TRBV5-6
CASSFYYNSPLHF
TGTGCCAGCAGCTTCTATTATAATTCACCCCTCCACTTT
>TRBD1|-|TRBJ1-6|TRBV6-4
CASSVRTGSNSPLHF
TGTGCCAGCAGTGTCCGGACAGGGAGCAATTCACCCCTCCACTTT
>-|-|TRBJ2-3|TRBV5-1
CASSLGLLASNTQYF
TGCGCCAGCAGCTTGGGACTCCTCGCCTCTAATACGCAGTATTTT
>TRBD1|-|TRBJ1-2|TRBV9
CASTRQGANYGYTF
TGTGCCAGCACTAGACAGGGGGCTAACTATGGCTACACCTTC
>-|-|TRBJ2-7|TRBV29-1
CSVFQGGEQYF
TGCAGCGTTTTTCAGGGAGGCGAGCAGTACTTC
>-|-|TRBJ2-3|TRBV7-2
CASSLGSAGNTDTQYF
TGTGCCAGCAGCTTAGGGTCCGCGGGGAACACAGATACGCAGTATTTT
>-|-|TRBJ2-2|TRBV14
CASSQAPGVGELFF
TGTGCCAGCAGCCAAGCCCCAGGGGTTGGGGAGCTGTTTTTT
>-|-|TRBJ1-6|TRBV21-1
CANPKDSYNSPLHF
TGTGCCAACCCCAAGGACAGCTATAATTCACCCCTCCACTTT
>-|-|TRBJ1-5|TRBV6-1
CASRGNSNQPQHF
TGTGCCAGCAGGGGTAATAGCAATCAGCCCCAGCATTTT
>-|-|TRBJ2-3|TRBV6-5
CASSPLFSIDTQYF
TGTGCCAGCAGTCCCCTTTTTTCCATCGATACGCAGTATTTT
>TRBD1|-|TRBJ2-4|TRBV19
CASSTKGQLDIQYF
TGTGCCAGTAGTACTAAGGGACAGTTAGACATTCAGTACTTC
>-|-|TRBJ1-3|TRBV19
CASSFRAGRKSSGNTIYF
TGTGCCAGTAGTTTCCGAGCGGGACGGAAGAGCTCTGGAAACACCATATATTTT
>-|-|TRBJ2-3|TRBV19
CASIGGGTDTQYF
TGTGCCAGTATAGGAGGGGGCACAGATACGCAGTATTTT
>TRBD1|-|TRBJ1-5|TRBV19
CASSIEPGTGGYSNQPQHF
TGTGCCAGTAGTATAGAACCGGGGACAGGGGGCTATAGCAATCAGCCCCAGCATTTT
>-|-|TRBJ2-5|TRBV7-2
CASSLPGGGKTQYF
TGTGCCAGCAGCTTACCAGGGGGAGGAAAGACCCAGTACTTC
>TRBD2|-|TRBJ2-3|TRBV9
CASSVAGTSGITDTQYF
TGTGCCAGCAGCGTAGCGGGGACTAGCGGGATCACAGATACGCAGTATTTT
>-|-|TRBJ2-1|TRBV10-1
CASSESPWGNEQFF
TGCGCCAGCAGTGAGTCTCCCTGGGGCAATGAGCAGTTCTTC
>-|few|TRBJ1-6|TRBV5-6
CASSLGGQNNSPLHF
TGTGCCAGCAGCTTGGGCGGGCAGAATAATTCACCCCTCCACTTT
>TRBD1|once|TRBJ1-6|TRBV28
CASSLIQGADNSPLHF
TGTGCCAGCAGTTTGATACAGGGGGCTGATAATTCACCCCTCCACTTT
>-|-|TRBJ2-3|TRBV5-4
CASSPGVGSTDTQYF
TGTGCCAGCAGCCCCGGGGTAGGGAGCACAGATACGCAGTATTTT
>-|-|TRBJ2-2|TRBV10-1
CASSDGTANTGELFF
TGCGCCAGCAGTGATGGGACCGCGAACACCGGGGAGCTGTTTTTT
>-|-|TRBJ2-3|TRBV6-1
CASSDTRSSTDTQYF
TGTGCCAGCAGTGACACTCGATCTAGCACAGATACGCAGTATTTT
>-|-|TRBJ1-1|TRBV19
CASSDWDRTFGGFF
TGTGCCAGTAGTGACTGGGACCGCACTTTTGGGGGTTTCTTT
>-|-|TRBJ1-4|TRBV5-4
CASSLQGGGNEKLFF
TGTGCCAGCAGCCTACAGGGAGGGGGAAATGAAAAACTGTTTTTT
>-|-|TRBJ1-5|TRBV29-1
CSVRTGSNQPQHF
TGCAGCGTCCGAACAGGGAGCAATCAGCCCCAGCATTTT
>-|-|TRBJ2-2|TRBV6-7
CASSWSAGLFNAGELFF
TGTGCCAGCAGTTGGTCGGCCGGGCTTTTCAACGCCGGGGAGCTGTTTTTT
>-|-|TRBJ1-5|TRBV4-1
CASSQGQSNQPQHF
TGCGCCAGCAGCCAAGGACAAAGCAATCAGCCCCAGCATTTT
>TRBD2|-|TRBJ2-3|TRBV7-8
CASSLPLAGVVSADTQYF
TGTGCCAGCAGCTTACCCCTAGCGGGAGTAGTGTCGGCAGATACGCAGTATTTT
>-|-|TRBJ2-5|TRBV5-5
CASSPTPVETQYF
TGTGCCAGCAGCCCAACTCCCGTGGAGACCCAGTACTTC
>-|-|TRBJ2-1|TRBV7-8
CASSFQDSLFYNEQFF
TGTGCCAGCAGCTTCCAGGACAGCCTGTTCTACAATGAGCAGTTCTTC
>-|-|TRBJ2-1|TRBV5-1
CASSLDSFSEQFF
TGCGCCAGCAGCTTGGACAGTTTTAGTGAGCAGTTCTTC
>-|-|TRBJ2-2|TRBV6-5
CASGGSLRGTGELFF
TGTGCCAGCGGGGGGTCTCTCAGGGGCACCGGGGAGCTGTTTTTT
>-|-|TRBJ1-4|TRBV6-1
CASSGSGGSEKLFF
TGTGCCAGCAGTGGTTCGGGGGGCTCGGAAAAACTGTTTTTT
>TRBD2|once|TRBJ2-5|TRBV5-8
CASSFFRTSGSETQYF
TGTGCCAGCAGCTTTTTTAGGACTAGCGGGAGTGAGACCCAGTACTTC
>TRBD1|-|TRBJ2-7|TRBV5-1
CASNEDGTGPYEQYF
TGCGCCAGCAACGAGGACGGGACAGGACCCTACGAGCAGTACTTC
>-|once|TRBJ2-2|TRBV5-1
CASRSTTSTGELFF
TGCGCCAGCAGGTCCACCACTAGCACCGGGGAGCTGTTTTTT
>-|-|TRBJ1-1|TRBV9
CASSVAGGGYTEAFF
TGTGCCAGCAGCGTAGCCGGGGGCGGGTACACTGAAGCTTTCTTT
>-|-|TRBJ2-2|TRBV5-1
CASSLTQGSHTGELFF
TGCGCCAGCAGCTTGACCCAGGGAAGTCACACCGGGGAGCTGTTTTTT
>TRBD1|-|TRBJ1-1|TRBV5-4
CASSPRGGDRNTEAFF
TGTGCCAGCAGCCCCCGAGGGGGGGACAGGAACACTGAAGCTTTCTTT
>TRBD2|-|TRBJ2-1|TRBV7-9
CASSLQAGLAGGHYNEQFF
TGTGCCAGCAGCTTACAAGCGGGACTAGCGGGGGGCCACTACAATGAGCAGTTCTTC
>-|-|TRBJ1-1|TRBV19
CAAKDGAGNTEAFF
TGTGCCGCTAAAGACGGGGCCGGGAACACTGAAGCTTTCTTT
>TRBD2|-|TRBJ2-7|TRBV6-1
CASRGGAGTYEQYF
TGTGCCAGCAGGGGAGGGGCAGGGACCTACGAGCAGTACTTC
>TRBD2|-|TRBJ2-1|TRBV18
CASSPRGLAGVNEQFF
TGTGCCAGCTCACCACGGGGACTAGCGGGAGTCAATGAGCAGTTCTTC
>-|once|TRBJ2-7|TRBV5-1
CASSLEDAYEQYF
TGCGCCAGCAGCTTGGAGGACGCGTACGAGCAGTACTTC
>-|-|TRBJ1-1|TRBV28
CASTLSGANTEAFF
TGTGCCAGCACCCTTTCGGGGGCTAACACTGAAGCTTTCTTT
>-|-|TRBJ2-3|TRBV7-9
CASSPLLAGDTQYF
TGTGCCAGCAGCCCGTTACTAGCAGGGGATACGCAGTATTTT
>TRBD1|-|TRBJ2-7|TRBV12-5
CASGSKDRSSYEQYF
TGTGCTAGTGGTTCCAAGGACAGGAGCTCCTACGAGCAGTACTTC
>TRBD1|-|TRBJ1-1|TRBV10-3
CAISEGGRNTEAFF
TGTGCCATCAGTGAAGGGGGCCGGAACACTGAAGCTTTCTTT
>TRBD2|-|TRBJ2-7|TRBV11-3
CASSPSGGYEQYF
TGTGCCAGCAGCCCGTCGGGGGGCTACGAGCAGTACTTC
>TRBD1|-|TRBJ2-2|TRBV27
CASTKGQANTGELFF
TGTGCCAGCACTAAGGGACAGGCGAACACCGGGGAGCTGTTTTTT
>TRBD1|few|TRBJ1-2|TRBV14
CASSQVRTGASGYTF
TGTGCCAGCAGCCAAGTTAGGACAGGAGCTAGTGGCTACACCTTC
>-|-|TRBJ1-1|TRBV6-5
CASSYDTGTEAFF
TGTGCCAGCAGTTACGACACAGGCACTGAAGCTTTCTTT